A selection of T cell receptor beta chains follows, all from one sample in a study of OX40 agonist ivuxolimab in advanced cancers. The method was immunoSEQ multiplex PCR; TCRdb's version includes in-frame clones alone and lacks a portion of them. The sample lists around 80,000 clones; roughly 90% were seen once. The sample was CD4+ or CD8+ T cells sorted from blood, taken in a trial of the OX40 agonist ivuxolimab. The receptors derive from an adult with an advanced solid tumor such as melanoma, head and neck, liver or kidney cancer. Each CDR3 is given with its conserved first and last residue. Fields, in order: J gene, V gene, CDR3 length, CDR3 protein.

TRBJ2-3 TRBV7-6 14 CASSLGPSTDTQYF
TRBJ1-3 TRBV27 12 CASNYLQDTIYF
TRBJ1-1 TRBV5-1 14 CASTLGGGGREAFF
TRBJ1-1 TRBV5-1 16 CASSLASAGLNTEAFF
TRBJ1-5 TRBV5-1 14 CASSRQESNQPQHF
- TRBV6-4 14 CARGMGLASYEQYF
TRBJ1-2 TRBV27 14 CASSLLTPPYGYTF
TRBJ1-4 TRBV28 13 CASSLSTNEKLFF
TRBJ2-7 TRBV5-6 14 CASSLAAGTYEQYF
TRBJ2-2 TRBV30 16 CAWSVLLGARTGELFF
TRBJ2-1 TRBV10-3 18 CAISDSTSGGGRYNEQFF
TRBJ1-2 TRBV25-1 16 CASSEGQGTVLYGYTF
TRBJ2-2 TRBV7-6 18 CASSLAFSGGTYTGELFF
TRBJ2-5 TRBV28 15 CASREAGTKAETQYF
TRBJ2-1 TRBV9 12 CASSARGDEQFF
TRBJ1-4 TRBV6-1 14 CASKAQGSGGKLFF
TRBJ1-1 TRBV6-5 14 CASRTGIANTEAFF
TRBJ2-1 TRBV30 12 CAWQQGDNEQFF
TRBJ2-3 TRBV19 18 CASSTRSRGGTSTDTQYF
TRBJ1-1 TRBV7-3 13 CASAIQGLTEAFF
TRBJ2-1 TRBV14 15 CASSQAQVPGNEQFF
TRBJ1-2 TRBV6-1 13 CASRSRGNYGYTF
TRBJ1-1 TRBV4-2 17 CASSQRQSANLGAEAFF
TRBJ2-5 TRBV18 13 CATARGYQETQYF
TRBJ1-2 TRBV28 13 CATKLPNEYGYTF
TRBJ1-5 TRBV7-6 17 CASSLDSGTVSNQPQHF
TRBJ1-1 TRBV19 14 CASSILAGNAEAFF
TRBJ1-5 TRBV4-1 16 CASSQTSALSNQPQHF
TRBJ2-1 TRBV7-2 16 CASSLVELRSYNEQFF
TRBJ2-2 TRBV19 15 CASSQGLPATGELFF
TRBJ2-7 TRBV5-1 14 CASSLAGQSGEQYF
TRBJ1-1 TRBV6-4 15 CASRKESTGTLEAFF
TRBJ1-2 TRBV30 16 CAWVDETLGSIGGYTF
TRBJ1-5 TRBV7-2 14 CATSWDTGNQPQHF
TRBJ2-7 TRBV6-5 14 CASSAKPWGIGQYF
TRBJ2-3 TRBV15 18 CATSRDPLASGSGGTQYF
TRBJ2-2 TRBV5-1 16 CASSPMTGIITGELFF
TRBJ2-2 TRBV9 16 CASSAARTGNTGELFF
TRBJ1-6 TRBV9 16 CASSVGGARVDSPLHF
TRBJ1-2 TRBV29-1 11 CSAYHNYGYTF
TRBJ1-5 TRBV19 15 CASRAMTITNQPQHF
TRBJ1-2 TRBV5-1 20 CASSLDIRLGASTGILGYTF
TRBJ1-3 TRBV30 15 CAWSGRGLNRNTIYF
TRBJ2-5 TRBV2 15 CASPRGRGYQETQYF